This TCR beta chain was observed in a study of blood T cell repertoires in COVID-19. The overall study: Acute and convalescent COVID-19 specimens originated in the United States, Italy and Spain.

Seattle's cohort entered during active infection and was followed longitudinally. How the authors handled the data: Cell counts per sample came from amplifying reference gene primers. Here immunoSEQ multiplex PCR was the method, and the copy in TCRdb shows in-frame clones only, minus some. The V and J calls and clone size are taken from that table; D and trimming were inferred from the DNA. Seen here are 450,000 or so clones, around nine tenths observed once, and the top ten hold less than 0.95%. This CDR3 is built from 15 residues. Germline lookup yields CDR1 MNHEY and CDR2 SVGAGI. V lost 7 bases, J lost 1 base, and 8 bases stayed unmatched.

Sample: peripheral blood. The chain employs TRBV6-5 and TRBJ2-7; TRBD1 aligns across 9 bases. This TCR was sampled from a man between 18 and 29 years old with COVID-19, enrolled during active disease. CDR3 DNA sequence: TGTGCCAGCAATATACTACAGGGGGCATCCTACGAGCAGTACTTC. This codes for CASNILQGASYEQYF.